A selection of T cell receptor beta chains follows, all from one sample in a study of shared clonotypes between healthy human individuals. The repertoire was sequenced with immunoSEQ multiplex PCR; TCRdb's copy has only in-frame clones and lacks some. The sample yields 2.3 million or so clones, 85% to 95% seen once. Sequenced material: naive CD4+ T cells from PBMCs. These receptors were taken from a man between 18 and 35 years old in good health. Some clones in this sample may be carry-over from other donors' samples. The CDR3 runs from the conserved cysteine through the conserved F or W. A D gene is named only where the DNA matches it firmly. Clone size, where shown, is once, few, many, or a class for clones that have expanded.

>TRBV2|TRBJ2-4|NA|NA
CASSERGAAKNIQYF
TGTGCCAGCAGTGAGCGTGGGGCCGCCAAAAACATTCAGTACTTC
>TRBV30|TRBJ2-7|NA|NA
CAWSPGLGGQYF
TGTGCCTGGAGTCCGGGTCTGGGGGGGCAGTACTTC
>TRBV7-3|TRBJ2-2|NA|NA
CASSLTGTGELFF
TGTGCCAGCAGCTTAACAGGCACCGGGGAGCTGTTTTTT
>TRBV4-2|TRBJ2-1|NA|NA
CASSQDTGGGGGYNEQFF
TGTGCCAGCAGCCAAGATACAGGAGGGGGAGGAGGCTACAATGAGCAGTTCTTC
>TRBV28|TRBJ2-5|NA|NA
CASSLGPAQETQYF
TGTGCCAGCAGTTTAGGACCGGCACAAGAGACCCAGTACTTC
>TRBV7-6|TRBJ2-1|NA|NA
CASSLALPQVSSYNEQFF
TGTGCCAGCAGCTTAGCGCTCCCTCAGGTGAGCTCCTACAATGAGCAGTTCTTC
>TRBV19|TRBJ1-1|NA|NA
CASNTQLNTEAFF
TGTGCCAGTAACACCCAGCTAAACACTGAAGCTTTCTTT
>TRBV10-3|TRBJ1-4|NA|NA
CAISAQATNEKLFF
TGTGCCATCAGCGCCCAAGCAACTAATGAAAAACTGTTTTTT
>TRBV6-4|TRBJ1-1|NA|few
CASSDSGGTEAFF
TGTGCCAGCAGTGACTCGGGGGGCACTGAAGCTTTCTTT
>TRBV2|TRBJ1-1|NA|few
CASSEGSGTQAFF
TGTGCCAGCAGTGAAGGGTCCGGGACACAAGCTTTCTTT
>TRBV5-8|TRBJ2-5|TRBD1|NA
CASSLALVSQGVGETQYF
TGTGCCAGCAGCTTGGCCCTGGTTTCACAGGGGGTTGGAGAGACCCAGTACTTC
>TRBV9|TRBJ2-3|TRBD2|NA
CASSVAGQRERDTQYF
TGTGCCAGCAGCGTAGCTGGCCAGCGGGAGAGAGATACGCAGTATTTT
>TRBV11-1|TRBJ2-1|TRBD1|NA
CASSLRTGPLGEQFF
TGTGCCAGCAGCTTACGGACAGGGCCCTTGGGTGAGCAGTTCTTC
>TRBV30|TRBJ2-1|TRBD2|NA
CAWTPLAASGYNEQFF
TGTGCCTGGACCCCCCTGGCGGCTAGCGGCTACAATGAGCAGTTCTTC